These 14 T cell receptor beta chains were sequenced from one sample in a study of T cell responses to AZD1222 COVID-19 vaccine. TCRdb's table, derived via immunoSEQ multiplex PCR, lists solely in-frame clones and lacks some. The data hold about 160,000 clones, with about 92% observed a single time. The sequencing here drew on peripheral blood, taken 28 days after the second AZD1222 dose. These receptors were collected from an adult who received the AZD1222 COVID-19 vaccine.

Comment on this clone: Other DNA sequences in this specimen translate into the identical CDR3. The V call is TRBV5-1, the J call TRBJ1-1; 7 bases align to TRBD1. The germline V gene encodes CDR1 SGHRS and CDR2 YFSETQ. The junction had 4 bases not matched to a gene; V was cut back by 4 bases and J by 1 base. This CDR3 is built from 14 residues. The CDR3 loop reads CASSGGQANTEAFF. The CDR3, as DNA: TGCGCCAGCAGCGGCGGACAGGCGAACACTGAAGCTTTCTTT.

This CDR3 is CASRGGGRTQYF. DNA for the CDR3: TGTGCCAGCCGCGGGGGGGGCAGAACGCAGTATTTT. The chain links TRBV3-1 (or the pseudogene TRBV3-2) to TRBJ2-3; 9 nucleotides line up with TRBD2. Germline CDR1 and CDR2: LGHDT and YNNKEL (reference sequence). The ends lost 8 bases at V and 9 bases at J; junction bases unmatched: 6. This CDR3 spans 12 amino acids.

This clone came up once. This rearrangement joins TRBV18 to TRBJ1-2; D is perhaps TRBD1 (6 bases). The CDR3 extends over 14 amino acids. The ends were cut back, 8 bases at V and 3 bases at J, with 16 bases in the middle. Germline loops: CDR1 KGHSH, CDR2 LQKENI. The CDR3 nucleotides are TGTGCCAGCCACAAGGACAGCGCCGACTATGGCTACACCTTC. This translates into CASHKDSADYGYTF.

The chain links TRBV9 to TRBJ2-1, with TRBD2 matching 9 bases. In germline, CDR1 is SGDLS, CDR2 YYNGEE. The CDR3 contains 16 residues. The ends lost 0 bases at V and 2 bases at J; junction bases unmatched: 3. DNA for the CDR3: TGTGCCAGCAGCGTAGGTCTAGCGGGGACCTACAATGAGCAGTTCTTC. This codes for CASSVGLAGTYNEQFF.

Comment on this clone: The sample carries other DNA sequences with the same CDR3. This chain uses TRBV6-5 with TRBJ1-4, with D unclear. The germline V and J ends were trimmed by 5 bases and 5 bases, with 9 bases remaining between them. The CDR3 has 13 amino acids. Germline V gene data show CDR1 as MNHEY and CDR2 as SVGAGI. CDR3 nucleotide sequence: TGTGCCAGCAGTCCGGGTCCAAATGAAAAACTGTTTTTT. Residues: CASSPGPNEKLFF.

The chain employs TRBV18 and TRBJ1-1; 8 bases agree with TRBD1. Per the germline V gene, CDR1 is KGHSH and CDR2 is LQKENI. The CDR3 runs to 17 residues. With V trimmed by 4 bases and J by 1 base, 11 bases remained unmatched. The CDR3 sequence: CASSLSRGRTGNTEAFF. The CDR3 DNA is TGTGCCAGCTCACTGAGCAGGGGGCGTACAGGGAACACTGAAGCTTTCTTT.

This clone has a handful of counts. In nucleotides, the CDR3 is TGTGCCAGCAGTCCCCGGACAGTTAGCAATCAGCCCCAGCATTTT. It translates to CASSPRTVSNQPQHF. The chain joins TRBV27 to TRBJ1-5, with D maybe TRBD1 (6 bases). Per the germline V gene, CDR1 is MNHEY and CDR2 is SMNVEV (reference sequence). This CDR3 has 15 amino acids. Trimming left V 5 bases short and J 0 bases short, with 11 bases between.

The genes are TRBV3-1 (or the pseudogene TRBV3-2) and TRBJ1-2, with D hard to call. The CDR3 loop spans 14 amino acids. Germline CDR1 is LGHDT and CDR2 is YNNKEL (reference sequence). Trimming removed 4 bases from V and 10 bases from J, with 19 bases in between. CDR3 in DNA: TGTGCCAGCAGCCTCCAACCGGACTCTAAGGACTACACCTTC. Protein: CASSLQPDSKDYTF.

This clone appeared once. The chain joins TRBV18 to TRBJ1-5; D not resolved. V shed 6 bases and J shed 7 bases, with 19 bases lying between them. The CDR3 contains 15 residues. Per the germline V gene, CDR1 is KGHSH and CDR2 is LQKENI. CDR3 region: CASSPTATSRQPQHF. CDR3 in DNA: TGTGCCAGCTCTCCAACAGCAACCTCAAGGCAGCCCCAGCATTTT.

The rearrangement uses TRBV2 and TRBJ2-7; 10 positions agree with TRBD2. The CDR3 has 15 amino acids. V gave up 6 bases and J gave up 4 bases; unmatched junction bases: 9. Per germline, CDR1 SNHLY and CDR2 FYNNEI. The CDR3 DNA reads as TGTGCCAGCAGACCCCTAGCGGGGGAACCGTACGAGCAGTACTTC. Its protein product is CASRPLAGEPYEQYF. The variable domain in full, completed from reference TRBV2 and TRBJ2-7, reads EPEVTQTPSHQVTQMGQEVILRCVPISNHLYFYWYRQILGQKVEFLVSFYNNEISEKSEIFDDQFSVERPDGSNFTLKIRSTKLEDSAMYFCASRPLAGEPYEQYFGPGTRLTVT.

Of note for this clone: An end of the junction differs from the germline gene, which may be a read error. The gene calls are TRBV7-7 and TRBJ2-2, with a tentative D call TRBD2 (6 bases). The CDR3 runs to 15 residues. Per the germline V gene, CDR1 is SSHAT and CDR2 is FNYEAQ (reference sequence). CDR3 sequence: CASSLGTSDTGELFF. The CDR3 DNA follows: TGTGCTAGCAGCTTAGGGACTTCCGACACCGGGGAGCTGTTTTTT.

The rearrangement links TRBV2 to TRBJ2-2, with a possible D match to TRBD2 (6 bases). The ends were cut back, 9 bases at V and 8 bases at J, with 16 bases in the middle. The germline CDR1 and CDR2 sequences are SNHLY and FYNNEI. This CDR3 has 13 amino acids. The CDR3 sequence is CASRAEGRGELFF. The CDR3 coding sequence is TGTGCCAGTAGGGCGGAGGGAAGGGGGGAGCTGTTTTTT.

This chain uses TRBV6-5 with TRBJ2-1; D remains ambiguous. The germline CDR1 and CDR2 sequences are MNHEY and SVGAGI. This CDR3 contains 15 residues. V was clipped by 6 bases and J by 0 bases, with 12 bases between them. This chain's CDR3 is CASRAGRSSYNEQFF. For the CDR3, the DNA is TGTGCCAGCAGGGCTGGGCGTTCCTCCTACAATGAGCAGTTCTTC.

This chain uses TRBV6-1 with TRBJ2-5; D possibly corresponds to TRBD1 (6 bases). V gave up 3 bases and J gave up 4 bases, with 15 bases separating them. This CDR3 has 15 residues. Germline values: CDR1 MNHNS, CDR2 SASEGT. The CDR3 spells CASSDPATGRETQYF. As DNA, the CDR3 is TGTGCCAGCAGTGACCCGGCGACAGGAAGAGAGACCCAGTACTTC.